The 19 T cell receptor beta chains below were found in one sample sequenced in a study of blood T cell repertoires in COVID-19 (dated by TCRdb to about 2020). Library construction relied on the immunoSEQ multiplex PCR assay. As stored in TCRdb, this immuneACCESS dataset retains in-frame rearrangements with V and J assigned. A fraction of the clones does not appear; measured against another copy, unresolved V genes explain less than half of the discrepancy, and the remainder lacks a known reason. The sample records some 130,000 clones, 70% to 80% of which are singletons. The ten biggest clones cover roughly 9.8% of the sample. The sample was peripheral blood. These receptors were collected from a man aged 60 to 69 who had recovered from COVID-19.

The CDR3 reads CASYGRDTQYF. The CDR3 nucleotides are TGTGCCAGTTACGGGAGAGATACGCAGTATTTT. The rearrangement links TRBV19 to TRBJ2-3, with D maybe TRBD2 (6 bases). CDR1 is LNHDA and CDR2 is SQIVND in the germline V gene (reference sequence). This CDR3 contains 11 residues. Trimming took off 8 bases at V and 5 bases at J, with 8 bases between the two ends.

The chain has TRBV9 and TRBJ1-6; D perhaps matches TRBD1 (6 bases). V was pared by 4 bases and J by 0 bases, with 8 bases between. The germline V gene encodes CDR1 SGDLS and CDR2 YYNGEE. The CDR3 is 15 amino acids. The CDR3 coding sequence is TGTGCCAGCAGCTTGGACAGCTCCTATAATTCACCCCTCCACTTT. Protein sequence: CASSLDSSYNSPLHF.

The chain recombines TRBV5-6 with TRBJ2-7; D might be TRBD2 (6 bases). Between the trimmed V and J ends, which lost 7 bases and 1 base, there was a span of 9 bases. The CDR3 is 12 amino acids. CDR1 and CDR2 (germline): SGHDT, YYEEEE. The CDR3 protein is CASSGDSYEQYF. In nucleotides, the CDR3 is TGTGCCAGCTCGGGGGATTCCTACGAGCAGTACTTC.

V and J are TRBV25-1 and TRBJ2-5; D is possibly TRBD1 (5 bases). The CDR3 has 16 residues. CDR1 MGHDK and CDR2 SYGVNS come from the germline V gene. Trimming cost V 1 base and J 5 bases, with 17 bases left between them. The DNA of the CDR3 is TGTGCCAGCAGTGAATGGTGGGCCAGCAGGGCGGAGACCCAGTACTTC. Protein sequence: CASSEWWASRAETQYF.

The V gene is TRBV7-2, the J gene TRBJ1-1; TRBD1 matches at 8 bases. Trimming removed 5 bases from V and 1 base from J; junction bases left unmatched: 6. The CDR3 length is 15 residues. Germline CDR1 is SGHTA and CDR2 is FQGNSA. Here the CDR3 reads CASSDLGTGNTEAFF. CDR3 in DNA: TGTGCCAGCAGCGACCTGGGGACAGGGAACACTGAAGCTTTCTTT.

J is TRBJ2-7 and V is TRBV6-5; 9 nucleotides line up with TRBD1. Per the germline V gene, CDR1 is MNHEY and CDR2 is SVGAGI. The trim removed 4 bases at V and 6 bases at J, leaving 7 bases unmatched. There are 14 residues in the CDR3. CDR3 protein: CASSSTGGSGEQYF. The CDR3 coding sequence is TGTGCCAGCAGTTCTACAGGGGGCTCGGGCGAGCAGTACTTC.

The chain carries TRBV7-2 and TRBJ1-5, with D unclear. Germline loops: CDR1 SGHTA, CDR2 FQGNSA. The CDR3 runs 13 residues. The ends were cut back, 5 bases at V and 4 bases at J, with 9 bases in the middle. As DNA, the CDR3 is TGTGCCAGCAGCCAGGCCCAAAATCAGCCCCAGCATTTT. It yields the protein CASSQAQNQPQHF. Combining the CDR3 with reference TRBV7-2 and TRBJ1-5 gives the whole variable domain GAGVSQSPSNKVTEKGKDVELRCDPISGHTALYWYRQSLGQGLEFLIYFQGNSAPDKSGLPSDRFSAERTGGSVSTLTIQRTQQEDSAVYLCASSQAQNQPQHFGDGTRLSIL.

The chain joins TRBV3-1 (or the pseudogene TRBV3-2) to TRBJ1-1, with TRBD1 as a possible D gene (5 bases). This CDR3 is built from 12 residues. Trimming shortened V by 11 bases and J by 4 bases, and 14 bases separated the two germline ends. Germline V gene lookup returns CDR1 LGHDT and CDR2 YNNKEL (reference sequence). The CDR3 nucleotides read TGTGCCTTAACGCAGGGTGGCACTGAAGCTTTCTTT. This sequence encodes CALTQGGTEAFF.

This clone was counted a few times. The rearrangement links TRBV4-2 to TRBJ2-2; the match to TRBD2 covers 7 bases. Germline loops: CDR1 LGHNA, CDR2 YNFKEQ. Losses at the gene ends were 4 bases for V and 2 bases for J; bases not matched to a gene: 4. The CDR3 extends over 15 amino acids. The chain's CDR3 is CASSLSGPNTGELFF. For the CDR3, the DNA is TGTGCCAGCAGCCTTAGCGGGCCTAACACCGGGGAGCTGTTTTTT.

The chain recombines TRBV12-3 or TRBV12-4 with TRBJ1-2; no definite D call. The CDR3 runs 13 residues. Trimming removed 2 bases from V and 5 bases from J, with 9 bases in between. The CDR3 loop reads CASSLWASYGYTF. CDR3 nucleotide sequence: TGTGCCAGCAGTTTATGGGCATCTTATGGCTACACCTTC.

The chain has TRBV6-5 and TRBJ2-7; D ambiguous. The ends were cut back, 4 bases at V and 3 bases at J, with 13 bases in the middle. The CDR3 contains 14 residues. CDR1 is MNHEY and CDR2 is SVGAGI in the germline V gene. CDR3 region: CASSSSANFYEQYF. The CDR3 nucleotides read TGTGCCAGCAGTTCCTCCGCCAACTTCTACGAGCAGTACTTC.

The V gene is TRBV7-6, the J gene TRBJ2-3, with D possibly matching TRBD2 (6 bases). The CDR3 loop spans 15 amino acids. Germline V CDR1 and CDR2: SGHVS, FNYEAQ. V was cut by 5 bases and J by 5 bases, with 17 bases left in between. The CDR3 region is CASSKSGLSLDTQYF. Here the CDR3 DNA reads TGTGCCAGCAGCAAATCGGGACTCAGCTTAGATACGCAGTATTTT.

J is TRBJ2-2 and V is TRBV3-1 (or the pseudogene TRBV3-2), with a tentative D call TRBD1 (6 bases). From germline, CDR1 is LGHDT and CDR2 YNNKEL (reference sequence). Trimming removed 6 bases from V and 8 bases from J, with 16 bases in between. This CDR3 contains 14 residues. The CDR3 region has the DNA TGTGCCAGCAGGCAACATACAGGGCGTGGGGAGCTGTTTTTT. This translates into CASRQHTGRGELFF.

The V call is TRBV6-1, the J call TRBJ2-6; tentatively, D is TRBD1 (6 bases). Germline CDR1 is MNHNS and CDR2 is SASEGT. Trimming cost V 4 bases and J 4 bases, with 26 bases left between them. The CDR3 has 20 amino acids. In DNA form, the CDR3 reads TGTGCCAGCAGTGTATCGCCCGTCAGGGGTTTGGGCTCCGGGGCCAACGTCCTGACTTTC. As protein: CASSVSPVRGLGSGANVLTF.

The CDR3, as DNA: TGTGCCAGCAGCTTCTGGCTAGCCGAGAACACCGGGGAGCTGTTTTTT. Protein product: CASSFWLAENTGELFF. The J gene is TRBJ2-2, the V gene TRBV7-2; D perhaps matches TRBD2 (5 bases). CDR3 length equals 16 residues. The germline V gene has CDR1 SGHTA and CDR2 FQGNSA. V lost 3 bases and J lost 1, with 12 bases in between. Using reference TRBV7-2 and TRBJ2-2 for the parts outside the CDR3, the full variable domain is GAGVSQSPSNKVTEKGKDVELRCDPISGHTALYWYRQSLGQGLEFLIYFQGNSAPDKSGLPSDRFSAERTGGSVSTLTIQRTQQEDSAVYLCASSFWLAENTGELFFGEGSRLTVL.

This sequence joins TRBV6-5 and TRBJ2-7, with D possibly TRBD2 on 7 matching bases. Germline CDR1 reads MNHEY; CDR2 reads SVGAGI. With 2 bases removed from V and 7 bases from J, the gap between germline ends came to 21 bases. The CDR3 sequence is 16 residues long. The CDR3 spells CASSYTHPGEGQEQYF. The CDR3 bases are TGTGCCAGCAGTTACACCCACCCAGGGGAGGGTCAAGAGCAGTACTTC.

This clone was recorded once. CDR3 sequence: CASSLGQHSGVDRQETQYF. The CDR3 DNA reads TGTGCCAGCAGCTTAGGACAACATTCAGGGGTGGACCGCCAAGAGACCCAGTACTTC. This chain joins TRBV7-9 and TRBJ2-5; TRBD1 is a possible D gene (6 bases). V shed 1 base and J shed 1 base, with 22 bases lying between them. Germline V gene sequence: CDR1 SEHNR, CDR2 FQNEAQ (reference sequence). The CDR3 runs to 19 residues.

The rearrangement links TRBV5-6 to TRBJ1-2, with D hard to call. CDR3 length: 13 residues. Germline V gene sequence: CDR1 SGHDT, CDR2 YYEEEE. Trimming removed 0 bases at V and 2 bases at J, with 5 bases between. The CDR3 sequence is CASSLGRNYGYTF. CDR3 nucleotide sequence: TGTGCCAGCAGCTTGGGTCGGAACTATGGCTACACCTTC.

This sequence joins TRBV5-1 and TRBJ1-2; D not certain. This CDR3 spans 14 amino acids. Trimming stripped 0 bases from V and 3 bases from J, with 9 bases between. Germline assignment: CDR1 SGHRS and CDR2 YFSETQ. The CDR3 DNA reads as TGCGCCAGCAGCTTGGCGCAGGACTACTATGGCTACACCTTC. Protein: CASSLAQDYYGYTF.